This entry concerns a single TCR beta chain. The length of the CDR3 is 13 residues. The germline CDR1 and CDR2 sequences are MDHEN and SYDVKM. V was clipped by 5 bases and J by 2 bases, with 9 bases between them. Sequenced by immunoSEQ multiplex PCR; TCRdb stores in-frame clones only, minus some. The sample records about 710,000 clones, around 78% being singletons. Healthy adults negative for HIV, lacking recent acute infections or vaccinations, served as donors. These data belong to a study of shared clonotypes between healthy human individuals. The V and J genes are TRBV28 and TRBJ2-5, with D uncertain. This sequence originates from a woman aged 30 to 39 in good health. Input material: memory CD4+ T cells sorted from blood. Subset reported: CD45RA-negative fraction. This CDR3 reads CASSPPAQETQYF. In DNA, the CDR3 is TGTGCCAGCAGTCCCCCGGCACAAGAGACCCAGTACTTC.